These 18 T cell receptor beta chains originate from one sample sequenced in a study of high-grade serous ovarian cancer treatment subgroups. The method was immunoSEQ multiplex PCR; TCRdb's version includes in-frame clones alone and lacks a portion of them. This repertoire shows around 4,000 clones, over 65% found once; its top ten account for approximately 12%. Tumor samples were taken before definitive surgery or chemotherapy. Sequencing was performed on tumor tissue. Every receptor here comes from a human donor with high-grade serous ovarian cancer.

V usage is TRBV6-5 and J usage is TRBJ2-3; D not resolved. Looked up from germline, CDR1 is MNHEY and CDR2 is SVGAGI. The CDR3 sequence is 12 residues long. V gave up 6 bases and J gave up 4 bases, with 8 bases separating them. The CDR3, as DNA: TGTGCCAGCAGCCGAACGGCAGATACGCAGTATTTT. Translated: CASSRTADTQYF.

The table lists this clone with a count of one. V gene TRBV2 combines with J gene TRBJ1-5, with unresolved D. This CDR3 has 12 residues. V was clipped by 2 bases and J by 5 bases, with 4 bases between them. Per the germline V gene, CDR1 is SNHLY and CDR2 is FYNNEI. CDR3 nucleotides: TGTGCCAGCAGTGAAATGGATCAGCCCCAGCATTTT. Translation gives CASSEMDQPQHF. Together with reference TRBV2 and TRBJ1-5, the CDR3 gives the full variable domain: EPEVTQTPSHQVTQMGQEVILRCVPISNHLYFYWYRQILGQKVEFLVSFYNNEISEKSEIFDDQFSVERPDGSNFTLKIRSTKLEDSAMYFCASSEMDQPQHFGDGTRLSIL.

This clone was detected only once. The V call is TRBV7-9, the J call TRBJ1-3; 8 positions agree with TRBD1. From germline, CDR1 is SEHNR and CDR2 FQNEAQ (reference sequence). The V segment lost 5 bases and the J segment 0 bases; nucleotides outside the gene matches: 6. The CDR3 extends over 16 amino acids. The CDR3 sequence is CASSPTGGGSGNTIYF. For the CDR3, the DNA is TGTGCCAGCAGCCCAACAGGGGGTGGCTCTGGAAACACCATATATTTT.

Judged by abundance, this clone is medium-sized. The V gene is TRBV7-2, the J gene TRBJ2-1; perhaps TRBD1 as D (6 bases). There are 15 residues in the CDR3. CDR1 and CDR2 (germline): SGHTA, FQGNSA. The ends were cut back, 3 bases at V and 8 bases at J, with 17 bases in the middle. The CDR3, as DNA: TGTGCCAGCAGCTTCCGGGACACATCTCGCCATGAGCAGTTCTTC. Protein: CASSFRDTSRHEQFF. The full variable domain, its missing parts supplied by reference TRBV7-2 and TRBJ2-1, is GAGVSQSPSNKVTEKGKDVELRCDPISGHTALYWYRQSLGQGLEFLIYFQGNSAPDKSGLPSDRFSAERTGGSVSTLTIQRTQQEDSAVYLCASSFRDTSRHEQFFGPGTRLTVL.

The chain links TRBV4-3 to TRBJ2-7; D perhaps matches TRBD2 (6 bases). Trimming shortened V by 4 bases and J by 1 base, and 11 bases separated the two germline ends. Looked up from germline, CDR1 is LGHNA and CDR2 is YSLEER. The CDR3 covers 14 residues. For the CDR3, the DNA is TGCGCCAGCAGCCGCGGGACGGATTCCTACGAGCAGTACTTC. The encoded protein is CASSRGTDSYEQYF.

This clone was seen a handful of times. This sequence joins TRBV4-1 and TRBJ1-1; D not certain. V was cut by 4 bases and J by 3 bases, with 9 bases left in between. The CDR3 sequence is 13 residues long. CDR1 and CDR2 from the germline V gene are MGHRA and YSYEKL. CDR3 DNA: TGCGCCAGCAGCCCGACGGAGTACACTGAAGCTTTCTTT. It yields the protein CASSPTEYTEAFF.

The gene calls are TRBV19 and TRBJ2-3; no firm D call. With 8 bases removed from V and 5 bases from J, the gap between germline ends came to 5 bases. The CDR3 loop spans 10 amino acids. Germline loops: CDR1 LNHDA, CDR2 SQIVND (reference sequence). The CDR3 sequence is CASYGDTQYF. The CDR3 DNA reads TGTGCCAGTTACGGAGATACGCAGTATTTT.

The gene calls are TRBV4-3 and TRBJ1-2; D is unresolved. Germline CDR1 reads LGHNA; CDR2 reads YSLEER. This CDR3 is 14 amino acids long. V was shortened by 0 bases and J by 9 bases, with 14 bases between the two germline ends. In nucleotides, the CDR3 is TGCGCCAGCAGCCAAGATAATGGAGACTCTCGCTACACCTTC. Its protein is CASSQDNGDSRYTF.

The chain employs TRBV6-5 and TRBJ1-2; maybe TRBD1 (6 bases). Per germline, CDR1 MNHEY and CDR2 SVGAGI. The CDR3 runs 15 residues. The V and J ends lost 6 bases and 2 bases respectively, with 16 bases between them. CDR3 loop: CASSSTQGSNYGYTF. CDR3 sequence (DNA): TGTGCCAGCAGCTCAACACAGGGTAGCAACTATGGCTACACCTTC.

The chain is built from TRBV11-2 and TRBJ2-7; TRBD2 aligns across 10 bases. The germline V gene encodes CDR1 SGHAT and CDR2 FQNNGV. V shed 1 base and J 4 bases; nucleotides not matched to a gene: 7. This CDR3 comprises 16 residues. The CDR3 is CASSLASGGYPYEQYF. Written as DNA, the CDR3 is TGTGCCAGCAGCTTAGCTAGCGGGGGTTACCCATACGAGCAGTACTTC. Based on the CDR3 plus reference TRBV11-2 and TRBJ2-7, the full variable domain is EAGVAQSPRYKIIEKRQSVAFWCNPISGHATLYWYQQILGQGPKLLIQFQNNGVVDDSQLPKDRFSAERLKGVDSTLKIQPAKLEDSAVYLCASSLASGGYPYEQYFGPGTRLTVT.

V and J are TRBV7-9 and TRBJ2-7; tentatively, D is TRBD1 (5 bases). V gave up 0 bases and J gave up 3 bases, with 12 bases separating them. Germline V lookup: CDR1 SEHNR, CDR2 FQNEAQ (reference sequence). CDR3 length equals 15 residues. Here the CDR3 reads CASSLALDRDYEQYF. CDR3 nucleotides: TGTGCCAGCAGCTTAGCGCTTGACAGAGACTACGAGCAGTACTTC.

This rearrangement joins TRBV6-6 to TRBJ1-2; TRBD1 is a possible D gene (6 bases). The V gene lost 5 bases and the J gene lost 4 bases, with 14 bases spanning the gap. The CDR3 totals 14 residues. The V gene's germline CDR1 is MNHNY and CDR2 SVGAGI (reference sequence). The CDR3 region has the DNA TGTGCCAGCAGTCCTTCCCTGGACAGCTATGGCTACACCTTC. It translates to CASSPSLDSYGYTF.

This clone occurred once. The CDR3 protein is CATLPEGSTDTQYF. The CDR3, as DNA: TGTGCCACTCTCCCCGAGGGTTCCACAGATACGCAGTATTTT. This chain links TRBV6-5 with TRBJ2-3, with a tentative D call TRBD2 (5 bases). This CDR3 spans 14 amino acids. Germline CDR1 is MNHEY and CDR2 is SVGAGI. The V end was cut by 10 bases, the J end by 2 bases, with 16 bases between.

This rearrangement joins TRBV5-4 to TRBJ2-2, with D hard to call. The CDR3 is 12 residues long. Germline V gene data show CDR1 as SGHNT and CDR2 as YYREEE (reference sequence). The V and J ends lost 10 bases and 2 bases respectively, with 9 bases between them. The CDR3: CAGHTNTGELFF. In DNA, the CDR3 is TGTGCCGGGCACACAAACACCGGGGAGCTGTTTTTT. The variable domain in full, with the rest retrieved from reference TRBV5-4 and TRBJ2-2, is ETGVTQSPTHLIKTRGQQVTLRCSSQSGHNTVSWYQQALGQGPQFIFQYYREEENGRGNFPPRFSGLQFPNYSSELNVNALELDDSALYLCAGHTNTGELFFGEGSRLTVL.

This clone was detected a few times. The rearrangement links TRBV6-5 to TRBJ2-1, with TRBD2 matching 14 bases. Per the germline V gene, CDR1 is MNHEY and CDR2 is SVGAGI. The CDR3 has 14 residues. V lost 6 bases and J lost 8; bases outside the gene matches: 3. This chain's CDR3 is CASSGTSGGYEQFF. In DNA, the CDR3 is TGTGCCAGCAGCGGGACTAGCGGGGGCTATGAGCAGTTCTTC.

This clone showed up just a few times. The genes are TRBV2 and TRBJ2-1; TRBD1 aligns across 10 bases. After removal of 6 bases from V and 7 bases from J, the junction contained 9 bases not matched to a gene. Germline values: CDR1 SNHLY, CDR2 FYNNEI. CDR3 length: 15 amino acids. In nucleotides, the CDR3 is TGTGCCAGCAGCGACGGGACAGGGGTAAGAAATGAGCAGTTCTTC. Protein sequence: CASSDGTGVRNEQFF. The full variable domain, rest sourced from reference TRBV2 and TRBJ2-1, is EPEVTQTPSHQVTQMGQEVILRCVPISNHLYFYWYRQILGQKVEFLVSFYNNEISEKSEIFDDQFSVERPDGSNFTLKIRSTKLEDSAMYFCASSDGTGVRNEQFFGPGTRLTVL.

The rearrangement links TRBV29-1 to TRBJ2-3, with D unclear. Trimming shortened V by 0 bases and J by 2 bases, and 0 bases separated the two germline ends. This CDR3 spans 11 amino acids. CDR1 and CDR2 (germline): SQVTM, ANQGSEA. The CDR3 spells CSVEDTDTQYF. The DNA of the CDR3 is TGCAGCGTTGAAGACACAGATACGCAGTATTTT.

The chain has TRBV6-6 and TRBJ2-5; 7 bases match TRBD1. V was clipped by 6 bases and J by 0 bases; unmatched bases: 7. Germline CDR1 reads MNHNY; CDR2 reads SVGAGI (reference sequence). The CDR3 extends over 15 amino acids. The DNA of the CDR3 is TGTGCCAGCAGACCGGGACAGTGGTACCAAGAGACCCAGTACTTC. It translates to CASRPGQWYQETQYF.